The 21 T cell receptor beta chains given below trace back to one sample, sequenced in a study of beta chain features in type 1 diabetes. The isolated RNA, all of it, was reverse transcribed, so expressed TCRB transcripts were what got sequenced. Only in-frame clones appear in the TCRdb table, and some are missing; sequencing was by immunoSEQ multiplex PCR. This table has over 650,000 clones, roughly an eighth appearing once. These TCRs are of unknown antigen specificity. Overall study findings and caveats: Shorter TCRB CDR3s, moderately but significantly so, marked every one of the four CD4+ subsets in Type 1 diabetes patients.

What was sequenced was naive CD4+ T cells from blood. Receptors originate from a man aged 18 to 29 with type 1 diabetes.

The rearrangement links TRBV7-2 to TRBJ2-5, with D uncertain. The length of the CDR3 is 14 residues. V lost 1 base to trimming and J lost 0 bases, with 6 bases between them. CDR1 and CDR2 from the germline V gene are SGHTA and FQGNSA. The CDR3 protein is CASSLDAYQETQYF. CDR3 DNA: TGTGCCAGCAGCTTAGATGCGTACCAAGAGACCCAGTACTTC.

V is TRBV28 and J is TRBJ2-7; 8 bases map to TRBD1. The CDR3 length is 13 residues. With V trimmed by 10 bases and J by 2 bases, 7 bases remained unmatched. The germline V gene encodes CDR1 MDHEN and CDR2 SYDVKM. CDR3 protein: CAINLQGAYEQYF. CDR3 coding DNA: TGTGCCATCAATTTACAGGGGGCCTACGAGCAGTACTTC.

Only a few counts were recorded for this clone. The CDR3 reads CAWSTAGGQDTQYF. The CDR3 coding sequence is TGTGCCTGGAGTACAGCGGGGGGGCAGGATACGCAGTATTTT. The rearrangement links TRBV30 to TRBJ2-3; 10 nucleotides line up with TRBD2. The CDR3 sequence is 14 residues long. CDR1 is GTSNPN and CDR2 is SVGIG in the germline V gene (reference sequence). The J segment lost 6 bases and the V segment lost 2 bases, leaving 5 bases of the junction unmatched.

The chain couples TRBV6-5 to TRBJ1-5; 10 nucleotides agree with TRBD1. V was pared by 8 bases and J by 3 bases, with 7 bases of the junction left unmatched. This CDR3 is 15 amino acids long. Germline V lookup: CDR1 MNHEY, CDR2 SVGAGI. The CDR3, as DNA: TGTGCCAGCGGAAGACAGGGGGCGCCCAATCAGCCCCAGCATTTT. Its protein is CASGRQGAPNQPQHF.

This clone occurred a few times. Other DNA sequences in this specimen translate into the identical CDR3. V gene TRBV18 combines with J gene TRBJ1-1, with D unresolved. Trimming stripped 1 base from V and 1 base from J, with 7 bases between. The CDR3 is 14 residues long. The V gene's germline CDR1 is KGHSH and CDR2 LQKENI. CDR3 coding DNA: TGTGCCAGCTCACCACAGGGAACGAACACTGAAGCTTTCTTT. Translating it yields CASSPQGTNTEAFF.

Here the CDR3 DNA reads TGTGCCAGCAGGGGAAGTACTAGCACAGATACGCAGTATTTT. Amino acids: CASRGSTSTDTQYF. V is TRBV5-4 and J is TRBJ2-3, with no clear D. Germline CDR1 SGHNT, CDR2 YYREEE (reference sequence). The CDR3 has 14 amino acids. V was shortened by 5 bases and J by 0 bases, with 10 bases between the two germline ends.

This chain connects TRBV18 to TRBJ1-1; D perhaps matches TRBD1 (5 bases). The V end was cut by 0 bases, the J end by 5 bases, with 7 bases between. CDR3 length: 13 residues. Germline V gene lookup returns CDR1 KGHSH and CDR2 LQKENI. In DNA form, the CDR3 reads TGTGCCAGCTCACCACCCAGGGCTACTGAAGCTTTCTTT. Amino acid sequence: CASSPPRATEAFF. The variable domain in full, completed from reference TRBV18 and TRBJ1-1, reads NAGVMQNPRHLVRRRGQEARLRCSPMKGHSHVYWYRQLPEEGLKFMVYLQKENIIDESGMPKERFSAEFPKEGPSILRIQQVVRGDSAAYFCASSPPRATEAFFGQGTRLTVV.

In DNA, the CDR3 is TGTGCCAGCAGGTCGAATAGCGGAGGGACAAATGAGCAGTTCTTC. Translating gives CASRSNSGGTNEQFF. The chain combines TRBV2 with TRBJ2-1; the D call may be TRBD1 or TRBD2 (6 bases each). Germline-derived CDR1 and CDR2 are SNHLY and FYNNEI. V was shortened by 6 bases and J by 7 bases, with 19 bases between the two germline ends. The CDR3 covers 15 residues.

V usage is TRBV6-5 and J usage is TRBJ2-5, with 8 positions matching TRBD2. Germline trimming cut 7 bases from V and 2 bases from J; bases unmatched to any gene: 9. The CDR3 totals 15 residues. The germline V gene encodes CDR1 MNHEY and CDR2 SVGAGI. The CDR3 DNA sequence: TGTGCCAGCACCTCGTCTGCGGGGGGTCAAGAGACCCAGTACTTC. It yields the protein CASTSSAGGQETQYF.

This clone was seen a handful of times. An end of the junction differs from the germline gene, which may be a read error. The chain is built from TRBV7-7 and TRBJ2-3; tentative D call: TRBD1 (5 bases). Germline CDR1 SSHAT, CDR2 FNYEAQ (reference sequence). CDR3 size: 13 residues. This CDR3 reads CASSLRGSGTQYF. DNA of the CDR3: TGTGCTAGCAGCTTAAGGGGTTCTGGTACGCAGTATTTT.

This clone was counted a few times. The chain is built from TRBV11-2 and TRBJ2-5; D ambiguous. CDR1 and CDR2 from the germline V gene are SGHAT and FQNNGV. V was pared by 2 bases and J by 6 bases, with 10 bases between. CDR3 length: 13 residues. The CDR3 loop reads CASSLFGEQTQYF. CDR3 bases: TGTGCCAGCAGCTTATTTGGCGAACAGACCCAGTACTTC.

The chain carries TRBV6-6 and TRBJ2-2, with D unclear. Trimming shortened V by 4 bases and J by 1 base, and 7 bases separated the two germline ends. The V gene's germline CDR1 is MNHNY and CDR2 SVGAGI (reference sequence). CDR3 length equals 14 residues. CDR3 in amino acids: CASSSAENTGELFF. The CDR3, as DNA: TGTGCCAGCAGTTCAGCAGAGAACACCGGGGAGCTGTTTTTT.

The sample holds a few counts of this clone. The chain couples TRBV18 to TRBJ2-3; TRBD1 matches 10 bases. Germline V gene lookup returns CDR1 KGHSH and CDR2 LQKENI. The V segment lost 2 bases and the J segment 4 bases; nucleotides outside the gene matches: 6. The CDR3 length is 16 residues. CDR3 sequence (DNA): TGTGCCAGCTCACCAGCCACGGGACAGGGGTCAGATACGCAGTATTTT. Protein: CASSPATGQGSDTQYF.

Concerning this clone: The sample holds other DNA sequences that translate to the same CDR3. The chain has TRBV30 and TRBJ1-2, with D maybe TRBD1 (5 bases). Trimming stripped 2 bases from V and 5 bases from J, with 12 bases between. CDR1 GTSNPN and CDR2 SVGIG come from the germline V gene (reference sequence). The CDR3 has 13 amino acids. As DNA, the CDR3 is TGTGCCTGGAGTCTAGGGGCTGGGTATGGCTACACCTTC. Protein product: CAWSLGAGYGYTF.

The chain carries TRBV5-1 and TRBJ2-7; no clear D. CDR1 is SGHRS, CDR2 YFSETQ, per germline. The CDR3 has 14 amino acids. V dropped 0 bases and J dropped 3 bases, with 10 bases sitting between them. CDR3 sequence: CASSLEGTHYEQYF. For the CDR3, the DNA is TGCGCCAGCAGCTTGGAGGGCACACACTACGAGCAGTACTTC.

A few counts support this clone. This chain links TRBV10-3 with TRBJ2-7; no definite D call. The CDR3 sequence is 13 residues long. Germline V gene data show CDR1 as ENHRY and CDR2 as SYGVKD. Trimming removed 4 bases at V and 3 bases at J, with 10 bases between. The CDR3 sequence is CAISGPSNYEQYF. In DNA form, the CDR3 reads TGTGCCATCAGTGGACCCAGTAACTACGAGCAGTACTTC.

In its sample, this clone was seen a few times. The genes are TRBV6-5 and TRBJ2-7; a possible D gene is TRBD1 (6 bases). With 7 bases removed from V and 3 bases from J, the gap between germline ends came to 19 bases. Per germline, CDR1 MNHEY and CDR2 SVGAGI. The CDR3 runs 15 residues. The CDR3 protein is CASTVGQTYSYEQYF. DNA of the CDR3: TGTGCCAGCACTGTAGGACAGACCTATAGCTACGAGCAGTACTTC.

About this clone: The sample holds other DNA sequences that translate to the same CDR3. The gene calls are TRBV11-2 and TRBJ2-5, with no clear D. CDR3 size: 11 residues. The V gene lost 1 base and the J gene lost 5 bases, with 2 bases spanning the gap. Per germline, CDR1 SGHAT and CDR2 FQNNGV. The CDR3 loop is CASSLGETQYF. Here the CDR3 DNA reads TGTGCCAGCAGCTTAGGGGAGACCCAGTACTTC.

This rearrangement joins TRBV7-2 to TRBJ2-1; D is possibly TRBD1 or TRBD2 (5 bases each). With 0 bases removed from V and 5 bases from J, the gap between germline ends came to 5 bases. The CDR3 loop spans 13 amino acids. Germline V gives CDR1 SGHTA, CDR2 FQGNSA. In DNA, the CDR3 is TGTGCCAGCAGCTTAGCGGGGGACAATGAGCAGTTCTTC. This codes for CASSLAGDNEQFF.

In nucleotides, the CDR3 is TGTGCCAGCAGCTTAGGTGTGGGCCGCACAGATACGCAGTATTTT. Translation: CASSLGVGRTDTQYF. The chain couples TRBV11-3 to TRBJ2-3, with D unclear. CDR3 length: 15 residues. The V and J ends lost 1 base and 1 base respectively, with 9 bases between them. Germline lookup yields CDR1 SGHNT and CDR2 YENEEA.

The chain couples TRBV5-4 to TRBJ2-7; 7 nucleotides line up with TRBD2. The CDR3 has 12 amino acids. J gave up 4 bases and V 4 bases, and 2 bases lay outside the gene matches. Germline assignment: CDR1 SGHNT and CDR2 YYREEE (reference sequence). The CDR3 spells CASSGAGYEQYF. CDR3 DNA: TGTGCCAGCAGCGGAGCGGGATACGAGCAGTACTTC.